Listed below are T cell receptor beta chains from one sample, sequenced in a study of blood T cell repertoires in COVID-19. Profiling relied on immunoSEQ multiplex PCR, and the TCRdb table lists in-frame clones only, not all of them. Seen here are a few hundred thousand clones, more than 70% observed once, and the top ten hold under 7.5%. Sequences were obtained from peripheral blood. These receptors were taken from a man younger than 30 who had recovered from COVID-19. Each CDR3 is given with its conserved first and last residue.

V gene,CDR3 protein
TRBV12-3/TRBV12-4,CASSPVARGELFF
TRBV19,CASSIGQGGEQYF
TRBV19,CASSIRIAGGDEQFF
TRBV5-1,CASSPVLAGVGAYEQYF
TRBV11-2,CASSTTLRGQETQYF
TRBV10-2,CASSELRTSGGAYEQFF
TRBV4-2,CASSPSEGLGYEQYF
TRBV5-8,CASSSQGGNEQFF
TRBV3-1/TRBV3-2,CASSPAGLAGPLREQFF
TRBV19,CASSIFPGLNYEQYF
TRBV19,CASSIPGSSTDTQYF
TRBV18,CASSPPFSGSPHEQYF
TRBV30,CAWSLGGRSTDTQYF
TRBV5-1,CASSLYPSATDTQYF
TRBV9,CASSAPLTGSDTEAFF
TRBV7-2,CASSIYPGQGGRNEQFF
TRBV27,CASSPVAGSTDTQYF
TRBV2,CASRPETGDYNEQFF
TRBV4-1,CASSQGEREQQFF
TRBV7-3,CASSLAGGSNTGELFF
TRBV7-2,CASSRGSQGWNSPLHF
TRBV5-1,CASSLAGSQETQYF
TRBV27,CASSFTTGTAYEQYF
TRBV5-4,CASSSPPEGLWYGYTF
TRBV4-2,CASSDRLAGANEQFF
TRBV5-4,CASSSRQIYGYTF
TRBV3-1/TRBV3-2,CASSQVSSRGEAFF
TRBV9,CASSPRGGTNEKLFF
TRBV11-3,CASSLGRTGGETQYF
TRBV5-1,CASSFSGGAEAFF
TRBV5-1,CASSFPGQDEKLFF
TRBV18,CASSPGTAQPQHF
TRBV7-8,CASSLTGLYSNQPQHF
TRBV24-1,CATSPTGHNEQFF
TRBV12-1,CASSLRAFSYNEQFF
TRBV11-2,CASSLAAGETYEQYF
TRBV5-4,CASSLGAGGRTDTQYF
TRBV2,CASRGTGLYEQYF
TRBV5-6,CASSLAGGAGQPQHF
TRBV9,CASSLNGGAGYTF
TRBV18,CASSPGQGGPIHEQYF
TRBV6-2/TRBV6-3,CASSYPDRVVDEQYF
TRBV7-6,CASRSRGNTEAFF
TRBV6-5,CASDSAVTDTQYF
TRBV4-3,CASSQELATYEQYF
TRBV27,CATRGPVLPNEQYF
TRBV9,CASSVVQQGGNTGELFF
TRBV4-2,CASSAREGFQETQYF
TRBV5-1,CASSLGTTSAIGELFF
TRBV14,CASSVSGIGRYEQYF
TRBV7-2,CASSLSPGRGQGYGYTF
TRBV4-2,CASSQDRGRGGTDTQYF
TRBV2,CASSEGSSYEQYF
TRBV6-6,CASSYSLSSGTDTQYF
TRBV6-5,CASSSGGARFDEQFF
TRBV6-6,CASSSPGEENYGYTF
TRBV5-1,CASSQDSARGSYNEQFF